The 15 T cell receptor beta chains listed next were all sequenced from one sample in a study of immune evolution from preneoplasia to lung adenocarcinoma. Measured with immunoSEQ multiplex PCR; TCRdb has only the in-frame clones, and not every one. The sample lists 3,700 or so clones, about 83% seen once, with 2.5% to 3.5% in the top ten. The sequenced material came from FFPE minimally invasive lung adenocarcinoma tissue. These TCRs come from a person aged 60 to 70 with lung adenocarcinoma.

The chain is built from TRBV28 and TRBJ2-5; D might be TRBD2 (7 bases). This CDR3 region has 19 residues. Between the trimmed V and J ends, which lost 0 bases and 4 bases, there was a span of 24 bases. In germline, CDR1 is MDHEN, CDR2 SYDVKM. CDR3 in DNA: TGTGCCAGCAGTTTATGGGGCCTAGGGGAGGGGGGAAGCGGAGAGACCCAGTACTTC. The encoded protein is CASSLWGLGEGGSGETQYF.

The chain joins TRBV6-5 to TRBJ1-1; a weak D match, TRBD1 (6 bases). Germline V lookup: CDR1 MNHEY, CDR2 SVGAGI. Between the trimmed V and J ends, which lost 5 bases and 4 bases, there was a span of 14 bases. CDR3 size: 14 residues. The CDR3 loop is CASSLLGGGTEAFF. The CDR3 bases are TGTGCCAGCAGTCTTTTAGGAGGGGGCACTGAAGCTTTCTTT.

This clone was recorded once. V gene TRBV7-2 combines with J gene TRBJ2-7, with TRBD1 identical over 7 bases. The CDR3 sequence is 17 residues long. With V trimmed by 1 base and J by 5 bases, 14 bases remained unmatched. Looked up from germline, CDR1 is SGHTA and CDR2 is FQGNSA. CDR3: CASSLERGGAQSHEQYF. CDR3 nucleotide sequence: TGTGCCAGCAGCTTAGAGAGAGGGGGCGCGCAAAGCCACGAGCAGTACTTC. The whole variable domain, filled in from reference TRBV7-2 and TRBJ2-7, reads GAGVSQSPSNKVTEKGKDVELRCDPISGHTALYWYRQSLGQGLEFLIYFQGNSAPDKSGLPSDRFSAERTGGSVSTLTIQRTQQEDSAVYLCASSLERGGAQSHEQYFGPGTRLTVT.

This clone came up a few times. The CDR3 is CASSIHRQGEQYF. CDR3 coding DNA: TGTGCCAGTAGTATCCACCGACAGGGCGAGCAGTACTTC. The chain combines TRBV19 with TRBJ2-7; TRBD1 matches 7 bases. CDR1 and CDR2 (germline): LNHDA, SQIVND (reference sequence). Unmatched junction bases numbered 5, after V lost 3 bases and J lost 6 bases. This CDR3 spans 13 amino acids. The full variable domain, rest sourced from reference TRBV19 and TRBJ2-7, is DGGITQSPKYLFRKEGQNVTLSCEQNLNHDAMYWYRQDPGQGLRLIYYSQIVNDFQKGDIAEGYSVSREKKESFPLTVTSAQKNPTAFYLCASSIHRQGEQYFGPGTRLTVT.

This clone was observed a few times. The chain links TRBV7-2 to TRBJ2-7; possible D gene TRBD1, 6 bases. The CDR3 totals 15 residues. Germline loops: CDR1 SGHTA, CDR2 FQGNSA. Trimming left V 2 bases short and J 4 bases short, with 15 bases between. The chain's CDR3 is CASSLSGDDLYEQYF. CDR3 nucleotides: TGTGCCAGCAGCTTATCAGGGGACGACTTATACGAGCAGTACTTC.

The rearrangement uses TRBV28 and TRBJ1-5, with D perhaps matching TRBD1 (6 bases). Germline CDR1 MDHEN, CDR2 SYDVKM. This CDR3 is built from 16 residues. Trimming took off 6 bases at V and 4 bases at J, with 19 bases between the two ends. CDR3 region: CASRGVGGASNQPQHF. The CDR3 DNA reads TGTGCCAGCAGGGGCGTGGGGGGCGCATCAAATCAGCCCCAGCATTTT.

The V call is TRBV5-1, the J call TRBJ2-5; 8 nucleotides agree with TRBD1. CDR1 is SGHRS and CDR2 is YFSETQ in the germline V gene. The CDR3 sequence is 16 residues long. Trimming cost V 4 bases and J 3 bases; bases outside gene matches: 11. The CDR3 is CASSITGTGIEETQYF. The CDR3 DNA reads as TGCGCCAGCAGCATAACCGGGACAGGAATCGAAGAGACCCAGTACTTC.

This chain connects TRBV18 to TRBJ2-7; TRBD1 matches 7 bases. The CDR3 contains 14 residues. The germline V gene encodes CDR1 KGHSH and CDR2 LQKENI. Losses at the gene ends were 0 bases for V and 2 bases for J; bases not matched to a gene: 1. CDR3 amino acids: CASSPPGQTYEQYF. CDR3 coding DNA: TGTGCCAGCTCACCACCGGGACAGACCTACGAGCAGTACTTC.

This chain joins TRBV28 and TRBJ2-1, with 12 bases aligning to TRBD2. Germline CDR1 and CDR2: MDHEN and SYDVKM. The CDR3 covers 17 residues. V shed 5 bases, J shed 2 bases, and the junction held 7 bases outside the gene matches. CDR3 DNA sequence: TGTGCCAGCAGTACCGACGCTAGCGGGAGGGCCTACAATGAGCAGTTCTTC. Its protein is CASSTDASGRAYNEQFF.

The V gene is TRBV11-2, the J gene TRBJ2-5, with TRBD2 matching over 13 bases. The germline V gene has CDR1 SGHAT and CDR2 FQNNGV. J lost 5 bases, V lost 5 bases, and 14 bases had no gene match. There are 18 residues in the CDR3. CDR3 sequence (DNA): TGTGCCAGCAGCATACGACTAGCGGGAGGTCGAGGAGGGGAGACCCAGTACTTC. Translated: CASSIRLAGGRGGETQYF.

The V call is TRBV23-1, the J call TRBJ1-3; 7 bases align to TRBD1. TRBV23-1 is filed as an ORF, its function uncertain. After removal of 9 bases from V and 0 bases from J, the junction contained 11 bases not matched to a gene. The CDR3 is 16 amino acids. CDR3 bases: TGCGCCAGTTGGGACAGACCCACCATCTCTGGAAACACCATATATTTT. Amino acid sequence: CASWDRPTISGNTIYF.

V and J are TRBV10-3 and TRBJ1-6; D ambiguous. Germline loops: CDR1 ENHRY, CDR2 SYGVKD. CDR3 length: 13 residues. With 2 bases removed from V and 6 bases from J, the gap between germline ends came to 5 bases. CDR3 loop: CAISEGRNSPLHF. In DNA form, the CDR3 reads TGTGCCATCAGTGAGGGCCGTAATTCACCCCTCCACTTT.

This chain connects TRBV7-9 to TRBJ2-5; possible D gene TRBD2, 5 bases. From germline, CDR1 is SEHNR and CDR2 FQNEAQ (reference sequence). Deletions cut 3 bases from V and 1 base from J, with 12 bases between. There are 15 residues in the CDR3. As DNA, the CDR3 is TGTGCCAGCAGCTTGACGGGGAACCCCCAAGAGACCCAGTACTTC. Its protein is CASSLTGNPQETQYF.

The chain employs TRBV9 and TRBJ2-7; D gene uncertain. The germline CDR1 and CDR2 sequences are SGDLS and YYNGEE. The CDR3 is 15 amino acids. V was trimmed by 3 bases and J by 4 bases, leaving 17 bases between them. For the CDR3, the DNA is TGTGCCAGCAGCGCCACATCGAATGGATTGTACGAGCAGTACTTC. It encodes CASSATSNGLYEQYF.

This clone was recorded a few times. The gene calls are TRBV7-3 and TRBJ2-2; no clear D gene. The CDR3 covers 14 residues. The germline V and J ends were trimmed by 5 bases and 0 bases, with 7 bases remaining between them. CDR1 is SGHTA and CDR2 is FQGTGA in the germline V gene. The CDR3 DNA sequence: TGTGCCAGCAGCCCGTCGGCGAACACCGGGGAGCTGTTTTTT. This sequence encodes CASSPSANTGELFF. Full variable domain (remainder filled in from reference TRBV7-3 and TRBJ2-2): GAGVSQTPSNKVTEKGKYVELRCDPISGHTALYWYRQSLGQGPEFLIYFQGTGAADDSGLPNDRFFAVRPEGSVSTLKIQRTERGDSAVYLCASSPSANTGELFFGEGSRLTVL.